These T cell receptor beta chains were read from a single sample in a study of cytomegalovirus exposure and HLA in healthy donors. Some clones are missing from TCRdb's copy, which holds only in-frame ones; the method was immunoSEQ multiplex PCR. The table records about 120,000 clones, 80% of them present only once. Input material: PBMCs. These receptors were collected from a man aged 25-45 years in good health and CMV-seropositive. The CDR3 runs from the conserved cysteine through the conserved F or W. A D gene is named only where the DNA matches it firmly. Size is stated for part of the rows, as once, few or many counts, or as a class when the clone is expanded.

j_gene: TRBJ2-5; abundance: -; d_gene: TRBD1; v_gene: TRBV5-1; CDR3nt: TGCGCCAGCAGCCACACACAGGGGGAAGGTGAGACCCAGTACTTC; CDR3aa: CASSHTQGEGETQYF
j_gene: TRBJ2-5; abundance: once; d_gene: TRBD1; v_gene: TRBV2; CDR3nt: TGTGCCAGCACCCATCTCCCGGGACAGGGGGAGACCCAGTACTTC; CDR3aa: CASTHLPGQGETQYF
j_gene: TRBJ1-5; abundance: -; d_gene: -; v_gene: TRBV5-6; CDR3nt: TGTGCCAGCAGCTTGGGGACTTATCATCAGCCCCAGCATTTT; CDR3aa: CASSLGTYHQPQHF
j_gene: TRBJ1-1; abundance: once; d_gene: -; v_gene: TRBV5-1; CDR3nt: TGCGCCAGCAGGAGGGAGGATATGAACACTGAAGCTTTCTTT; CDR3aa: CASRREDMNTEAFF
j_gene: TRBJ2-2; abundance: -; d_gene: -; v_gene: TRBV29-1; CDR3nt: TGCAGCGTTGAAAACGAGGACTTTGGAATCGGCACCGGGGAGCTGTTTTTT; CDR3aa: CSVENEDFGIGTGELFF
j_gene: TRBJ1-6; abundance: -; d_gene: TRBD1; v_gene: TRBV9; CDR3nt: TGTGCCAGCAGCGTAGGGGACAGGGTGTCACCCCTCCACTTT; CDR3aa: CASSVGDRVSPLHF
j_gene: TRBJ2-7; abundance: -; d_gene: TRBD1; v_gene: TRBV14; CDR3nt: TGTGCCAGCAGCCAAGGGGGACAGGGACCCTACGAGCAGTACTTC; CDR3aa: CASSQGGQGPYEQYF
j_gene: TRBJ1-5; abundance: once; d_gene: -; v_gene: TRBV6-5; CDR3nt: TGTGCCAGCAGTCCGGAGGGAGATCAGCCCCAGCATTTT; CDR3aa: CASSPEGDQPQHF
j_gene: TRBJ2-4; abundance: -; d_gene: -; v_gene: TRBV6-1; CDR3nt: TGTGCCAGCTTTGTGGAGGGGGCGAACATTCAGTACTTC; CDR3aa: CASFVEGANIQYF
j_gene: TRBJ2-7; abundance: -; d_gene: -; v_gene: TRBV4-2; CDR3nt: TGTGCCAGCAGCCAAGCCGCGGGCTTGAGCTCCTACGAGCAGTACTTC; CDR3aa: CASSQAAGLSSYEQYF
j_gene: TRBJ1-3; abundance: -; d_gene: -; v_gene: TRBV19; CDR3nt: TGTGCCAGTAGTATAGGAAGCGCCTCCTCTGGAAACACCATATATTTT; CDR3aa: CASSIGSASSGNTIYF
j_gene: TRBJ2-6; abundance: -; d_gene: -; v_gene: TRBV30; CDR3nt: TGTGCCTGTGTACAGGGCTCTGGGGCCAACGGCCTGACTTTC; CDR3aa: CACVQGSGANGLTF
j_gene: TRBJ1-5; abundance: -; d_gene: -; v_gene: TRBV27; CDR3nt: TGTGCCAGCAGTTTATCCGGGAATCAGCCCCAGCATTTT; CDR3aa: CASSLSGNQPQHF
j_gene: TRBJ2-4; abundance: -; d_gene: -; v_gene: TRBV12-5; CDR3nt: TGTGCTAGTGCCCGCGGCGAGGGTTATAACATTCAGTACTTC; CDR3aa: CASARGEGYNIQYF
j_gene: TRBJ2-7; abundance: -; d_gene: TRBD1; v_gene: TRBV4-1; CDR3nt: TGCGCCAGCAGCCAAGATCTGGGGGACAGAGCCTACGAGCAGTACTTC; CDR3aa: CASSQDLGDRAYEQYF
j_gene: TRBJ1-5; abundance: -; d_gene: -; v_gene: TRBV6-5; CDR3nt: TGTGCCAGCAGCAAAGAACAGGGACGCAATCGCCCCCAGCATTTT; CDR3aa: CASSKEQGRNRPQHF
j_gene: TRBJ2-3; abundance: -; d_gene: TRBD2; v_gene: TRBV7-2; CDR3nt: TGTGCCAGCAGTATCACCGCTAGCGGCCGCACAGATACGCAGTATTTT; CDR3aa: CASSITASGRTDTQYF
j_gene: TRBJ2-3; abundance: -; d_gene: TRBD2; v_gene: TRBV9; CDR3nt: TGTGCCAGCAGCGTATTAGCGGGGATCACAGATACGCAGTATTTT; CDR3aa: CASSVLAGITDTQYF
j_gene: TRBJ2-5; abundance: few; d_gene: TRBD2; v_gene: TRBV12-5; CDR3nt: TGTGCTAGTGGTTTGGTACCTAGGACTAGCCTAACGGAAGAGACCCAGTACTTC; CDR3aa: CASGLVPRTSLTEETQYF
j_gene: TRBJ2-7; abundance: once; d_gene: TRBD1; v_gene: TRBV6-1; CDR3nt: TGTGCCAGCAGGCGGGACAGGGGAACCTACGAGCAGTACTTC; CDR3aa: CASRRDRGTYEQYF
j_gene: TRBJ2-4; abundance: few; d_gene: -; v_gene: TRBV4-2; CDR3nt: TGTGCCAGCAGCCAAGTTCTTCCACTCCTTGGCAAAAACATTCAGTACTTC; CDR3aa: CASSQVLPLLGKNIQYF
j_gene: TRBJ1-5; abundance: -; d_gene: -; v_gene: TRBV29-1; CDR3nt: TGCAGCGTTGAGATTGACAGATATTCACCCCAGCATTTT; CDR3aa: CSVEIDRYSPQHF
j_gene: TRBJ1-4; abundance: -; d_gene: -; v_gene: TRBV19; CDR3nt: TGTGCCAGTAGTTCGGGGAAGGCTAATGAAAAACTGTTTTTT; CDR3aa: CASSSGKANEKLFF
j_gene: TRBJ2-7; abundance: -; d_gene: -; v_gene: TRBV9; CDR3nt: TGTGCCAGCAGCGTAGCCGGCAGGCAGGGGAGTAACGAGCAGTACTTC; CDR3aa: CASSVAGRQGSNEQYF
j_gene: TRBJ2-1; abundance: -; d_gene: TRBD2; v_gene: TRBV7-6; CDR3nt: TGTGCCAGCAGCTTACTTCCCGGGACTAGCGGGGGAGTCTACAATGAGCAGTTCTTC; CDR3aa: CASSLLPGTSGGVYNEQFF
j_gene: TRBJ1-2; abundance: -; d_gene: TRBD1; v_gene: TRBV6-5; CDR3nt: TGTGCCAGCAGAAAACAGGGGGAAAACTATGGCTACACCTTC; CDR3aa: CASRKQGENYGYTF
j_gene: TRBJ2-7; abundance: -; d_gene: TRBD1; v_gene: TRBV5-1; CDR3nt: TGCGCCAGCAGCTTCGGACAGGTTAGCTCCTACGAGCAGTACTTC; CDR3aa: CASSFGQVSSYEQYF
j_gene: TRBJ1-4; abundance: once; d_gene: TRBD1; v_gene: TRBV29-1; CDR3nt: TGCAGCGTTGGAGGGACAGGCCCAACAGGTGAAAAACTGTTTTTT; CDR3aa: CSVGGTGPTGEKLFF
j_gene: TRBJ2-7; abundance: -; d_gene: TRBD2; v_gene: TRBV9; CDR3nt: TGTGCCAGCAGCGTAGCCTCCGGGGGGACCTACTACGAGCAGTACTTC; CDR3aa: CASSVASGGTYYEQYF
j_gene: TRBJ2-7; abundance: -; d_gene: -; v_gene: TRBV7-7; CDR3nt: TGTGCCAGCAGCATAAACCGGGACACCTACGAGCAGTACTTC; CDR3aa: CASSINRDTYEQYF
j_gene: TRBJ2-2; abundance: -; d_gene: -; v_gene: TRBV7-3; CDR3nt: TGTGCCAGCAGCTTAAATCTGGGGCAAGACGGGGAGCTGTTTTTT; CDR3aa: CASSLNLGQDGELFF
j_gene: TRBJ1-4; abundance: -; d_gene: -; v_gene: TRBV15; CDR3nt: TGTGCCACCAGCGGGTTGACGGACGGGATACCAGAAAAACTGTTTTTT; CDR3aa: CATSGLTDGIPEKLFF
j_gene: TRBJ1-1; abundance: once; d_gene: -; v_gene: TRBV11-2; CDR3nt: TGTGCCAGCAGCCCGCCCCAGGGTAAGGCAGGGGAGAACACTGAAGCTTTCTTT; CDR3aa: CASSPPQGKAGENTEAFF
j_gene: TRBJ1-4; abundance: -; d_gene: -; v_gene: TRBV5-1; CDR3nt: TGCGCCAGCAGCGCGGGACCTGAGAATGAAAAACTGTTTTTT; CDR3aa: CASSAGPENEKLFF
j_gene: TRBJ2-5; abundance: -; d_gene: -; v_gene: TRBV7-2; CDR3nt: TGTGCCAGCAGCGGGGTAGTCGCGGGGATGGAGACCCAGTACTTC; CDR3aa: CASSGVVAGMETQYF
j_gene: TRBJ2-3; abundance: -; d_gene: -; v_gene: TRBV14; CDR3nt: TGTGCCAGCAGCCAGTACAGGGTGACAGATACGCAGTATTTT; CDR3aa: CASSQYRVTDTQYF
j_gene: TRBJ2-7; abundance: once; d_gene: TRBD2; v_gene: TRBV19; CDR3nt: TGTGCCAGTAGTATTGCCCGGGGGGCCTACGAGCAGTACTTC; CDR3aa: CASSIARGAYEQYF
j_gene: TRBJ1-1; abundance: -; d_gene: TRBD1; v_gene: TRBV5-1; CDR3nt: TGCGCCAGCAGCTTAAGCCCGGGACAGAAAATGAACACTGAAGCTTTCTTT; CDR3aa: CASSLSPGQKMNTEAFF
j_gene: TRBJ1-1; abundance: -; d_gene: TRBD1; v_gene: TRBV10-3; CDR3nt: TGTGCCACCCGGACAGGGATAAATTTGCGCAGCACTGAAGCTTTCTTT; CDR3aa: CATRTGINLRSTEAFF
j_gene: TRBJ1-3; abundance: -; d_gene: -; v_gene: TRBV7-9; CDR3nt: TGTGCCAGCAGCTCCGGACGGGACATAAGAGGAAACACCATATATTTT; CDR3aa: CASSSGRDIRGNTIYF
j_gene: TRBJ2-2; abundance: -; d_gene: -; v_gene: TRBV5-1; CDR3nt: TGCGCCAGCAGCCGGACACAGAACACCGGGGAGCTGTTTTTT; CDR3aa: CASSRTQNTGELFF
j_gene: TRBJ2-3; abundance: -; d_gene: TRBD1; v_gene: TRBV15; CDR3nt: TGTGCCACCAGCAGAGAGGGACAGGGGCCCCGGGCTACGCAGTATTTT; CDR3aa: CATSREGQGPRATQYF
j_gene: TRBJ2-1; abundance: -; d_gene: TRBD1; v_gene: TRBV4-2; CDR3nt: TGTGCCAGCAGCCAAAGGGGGCGTTGGGCCTTCAATGAGCAGTTCTTC; CDR3aa: CASSQRGRWAFNEQFF
j_gene: TRBJ1-1; abundance: -; d_gene: TRBD1; v_gene: TRBV6-6; CDR3nt: TGTGCCAGCACCCCAGTCGCAGGGGGGCGTACTGAAGCTTTCTTT; CDR3aa: CASTPVAGGRTEAFF
j_gene: TRBJ1-1; abundance: -; d_gene: -; v_gene: TRBV29-1; CDR3nt: TGCAGCGTTGCGGGACAACTGAACACTGAAGCTTTCTTT; CDR3aa: CSVAGQLNTEAFF
j_gene: TRBJ2-5; abundance: -; d_gene: -; v_gene: TRBV7-7; CDR3nt: TGTGCCAGCAGTCCTTCTCTCCCTCCGTCAGAGACCCAGTACTTC; CDR3aa: CASSPSLPPSETQYF